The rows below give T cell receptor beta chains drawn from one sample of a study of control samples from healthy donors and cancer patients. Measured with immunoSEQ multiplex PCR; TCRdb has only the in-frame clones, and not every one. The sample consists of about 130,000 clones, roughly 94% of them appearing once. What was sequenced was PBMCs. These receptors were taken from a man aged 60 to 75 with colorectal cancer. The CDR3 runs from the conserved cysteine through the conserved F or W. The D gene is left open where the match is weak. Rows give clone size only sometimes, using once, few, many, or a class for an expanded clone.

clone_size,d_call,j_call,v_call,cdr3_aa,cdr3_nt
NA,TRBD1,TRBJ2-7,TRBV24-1,CATSVGQGAGEQYF,TGTGCCACCAGTGTGGGACAGGGGGCGGGCGAGCAGTACTTC
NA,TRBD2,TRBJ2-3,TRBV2,CASTGASGGTDTQYF,TGTGCCAGCACTGGGGCTAGCGGGGGCACAGATACGCAGTATTTT
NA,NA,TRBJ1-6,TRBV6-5,CASLGYGGVAHF,TGTGCCAGCTTAGGGTACGGGGGAGTCGCTCACTTT
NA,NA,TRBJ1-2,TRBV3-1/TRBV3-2,CASSQDPQNYGYTF,TGTGCCAGCAGCCAAGATCCCCAGAACTATGGCTACACCTTC
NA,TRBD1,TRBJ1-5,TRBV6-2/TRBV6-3,CASSLTGGSQPQHF,TGTGCCAGCAGCTTGACAGGGGGCAGTCAGCCCCAGCATTTT
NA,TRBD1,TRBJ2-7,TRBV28,CASSGGQGPYEQYF,TGTGCCAGCAGTGGGGGACAGGGACCCTACGAGCAGTACTTC
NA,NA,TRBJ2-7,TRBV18,CASSARNYEQYF,TGTGCCAGCTCAGCTAGAAACTACGAGCAGTACTTC
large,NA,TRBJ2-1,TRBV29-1,CSVAGVVNEQFF,TGCAGCGTTGCTGGGGTAGTAAATGAGCAGTTCTTC
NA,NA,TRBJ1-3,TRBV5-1,CASSFAQGSGNTIYF,TGCGCCAGCAGCTTTGCCCAGGGGTCTGGAAACACCATATATTTT
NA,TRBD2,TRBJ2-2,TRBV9,CASGRGSGTGELFF,TGTGCCAGCGGGAGGGGCTCGGGTACCGGGGAGCTGTTTTTT
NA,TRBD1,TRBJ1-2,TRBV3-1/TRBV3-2,CASSQETGTGSGYTF,TGTGCCAGCAGCCAAGAGACCGGGACAGGGTCTGGCTACACCTTC
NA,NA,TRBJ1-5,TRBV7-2,CASSPTALSNQPQHF,TGTGCCAGCAGCCCGACTGCGCTTAGCAATCAGCCCCAGCATTTT
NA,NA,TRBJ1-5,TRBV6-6,CASSYPAPQGNQPQHF,TGTGCCAGCAGTTACCCTGCTCCCCAGGGCAATCAGCCCCAGCATTTT
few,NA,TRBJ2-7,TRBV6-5,CASYPRSGGEQYF,TGTGCCAGTTACCCCCGATCCGGGGGCGAGCAGTACTTC
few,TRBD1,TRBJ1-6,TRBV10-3,CAIRGQGGSPLHF,TGTGCCATCAGAGGACAGGGTGGTTCACCCCTCCACTTT
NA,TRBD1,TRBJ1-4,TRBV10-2,CASSEIAGQGKKLFF,TGCGCCAGCAGTGAGATCGCGGGACAGGGGAAAAAACTGTTTTTT
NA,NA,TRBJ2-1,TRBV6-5,CASWTYNEQFF,TGTGCCAGCTGGACTTACAATGAGCAGTTCTTC
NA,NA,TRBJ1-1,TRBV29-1,CSVERGMNTEAFF,TGCAGCGTTGAACGGGGAATGAACACTGAAGCTTTCTTT
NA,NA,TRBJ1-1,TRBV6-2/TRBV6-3,CASSYGGEDTEAFF,TGTGCCAGCAGTTACGGAGGGGAGGACACTGAAGCTTTCTTT
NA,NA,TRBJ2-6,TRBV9,CASSVFPPGPSSGANVLTF,TGTGCCAGCAGCGTATTCCCACCAGGCCCAAGCTCTGGGGCCAACGTCCTGACTTTC
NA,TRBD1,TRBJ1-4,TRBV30,CAWNTGGTPNEKLFF,TGTGCCTGGAACACAGGGGGGACACCTAATGAAAAACTGTTTTTT
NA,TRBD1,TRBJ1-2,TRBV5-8,CASSDDSGTGGSGYTF,TGTGCCAGCAGCGACGACTCCGGGACAGGGGGTTCTGGCTACACCTTC
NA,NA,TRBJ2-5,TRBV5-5,CASSLGVTTSQETQYF,TGTGCCAGCAGCTTGGGGGTGACAACCAGCCAAGAGACCCAGTACTTC